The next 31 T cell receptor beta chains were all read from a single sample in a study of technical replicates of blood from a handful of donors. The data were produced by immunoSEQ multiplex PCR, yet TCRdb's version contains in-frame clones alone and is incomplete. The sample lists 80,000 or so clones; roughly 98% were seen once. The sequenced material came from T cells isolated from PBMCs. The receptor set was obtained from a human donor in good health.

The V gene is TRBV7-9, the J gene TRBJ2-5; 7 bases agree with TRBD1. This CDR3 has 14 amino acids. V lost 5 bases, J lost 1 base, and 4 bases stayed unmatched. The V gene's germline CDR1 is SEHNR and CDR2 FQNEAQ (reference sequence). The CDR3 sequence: CASSPRQGQETQYF. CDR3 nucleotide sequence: TGTGCCAGCAGCCCGCGACAGGGCCAAGAGACCCAGTACTTC.

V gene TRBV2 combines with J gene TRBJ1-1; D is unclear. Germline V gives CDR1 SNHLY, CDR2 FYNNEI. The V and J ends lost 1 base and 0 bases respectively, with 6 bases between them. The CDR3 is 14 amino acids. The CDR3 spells CASSEGQLNTEAFF. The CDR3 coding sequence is TGTGCCAGCAGTGAAGGTCAGTTGAACACTGAAGCTTTCTTT.

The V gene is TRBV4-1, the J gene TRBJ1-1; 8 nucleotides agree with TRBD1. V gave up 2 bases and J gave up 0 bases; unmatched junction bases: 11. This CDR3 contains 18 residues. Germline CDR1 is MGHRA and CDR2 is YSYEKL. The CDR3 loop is CASSQPAMTGAMNTEAFF. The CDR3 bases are TGCGCCAGCAGCCAACCAGCCATGACAGGGGCGATGAACACTGAAGCTTTCTTT.

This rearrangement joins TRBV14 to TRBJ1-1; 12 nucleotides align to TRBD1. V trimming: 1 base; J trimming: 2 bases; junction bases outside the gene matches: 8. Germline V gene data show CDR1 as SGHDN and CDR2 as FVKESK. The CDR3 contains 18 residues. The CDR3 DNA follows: TGTGCCAGCAGCCAAGTAGTCGGGACAGGGGGCTTAAACACTGAAGCTTTCTTT. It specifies CASSQVVGTGGLNTEAFF.

CDR3 loop: CASSGRDTGELFF. The DNA of the CDR3 is TGCGCCAGCAGCGGGAGAGACACCGGGGAGCTGTTTTTT. The rearrangement links TRBV10-1 to TRBJ2-2, with a tentative D call TRBD2 (6 bases). Trimming removed 6 bases at V and 3 bases at J, with 8 bases between. The CDR3 totals 13 residues. Per germline, CDR1 WNHNN and CDR2 SYGVQD (reference sequence).

The CDR3 bases are TGCGCCAGCAGTGACGACCCCCACAGCTCCTACAATGAGCAGTTCTTC. This encodes CASSDDPHSSYNEQFF. The V gene is TRBV10-1, the J gene TRBJ2-1, with no clear D. Germline V gene sequence: CDR1 WNHNN, CDR2 SYGVQD (reference sequence). With 3 bases removed from V and 0 bases from J, the gap between germline ends came to 12 bases. The CDR3 has 16 amino acids.

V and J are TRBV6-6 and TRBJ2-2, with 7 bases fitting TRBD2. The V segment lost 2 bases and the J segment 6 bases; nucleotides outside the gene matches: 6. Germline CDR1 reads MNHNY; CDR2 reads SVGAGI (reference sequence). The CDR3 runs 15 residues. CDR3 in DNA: TGTGCCAGCAGTTACGGACTAGTTACCTCCGGGGAGCTGTTTTTT. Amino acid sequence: CASSYGLVTSGELFF.

CDR3 nucleotides: TGTGCCAGCACCCAGGGGCTGAATCAGCCCCAGCATTTT. Translation: CASTQGLNQPQHF. This rearrangement joins TRBV6-6 to TRBJ1-5; TRBD1 might be the D (6 bases). The ends were cut back, 7 bases at V and 4 bases at J, with 11 bases in the middle. Per the germline V gene, CDR1 is MNHNY and CDR2 is SVGAGI (reference sequence). This CDR3 spans 13 amino acids.

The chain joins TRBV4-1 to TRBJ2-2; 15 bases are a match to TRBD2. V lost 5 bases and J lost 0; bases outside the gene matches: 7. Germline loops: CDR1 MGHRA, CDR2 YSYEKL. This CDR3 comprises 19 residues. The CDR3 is CASSGRTSGRGANTGELFF. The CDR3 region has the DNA TGCGCCAGCAGCGGACGGACTAGCGGGAGGGGGGCGAACACCGGGGAGCTGTTTTTT.

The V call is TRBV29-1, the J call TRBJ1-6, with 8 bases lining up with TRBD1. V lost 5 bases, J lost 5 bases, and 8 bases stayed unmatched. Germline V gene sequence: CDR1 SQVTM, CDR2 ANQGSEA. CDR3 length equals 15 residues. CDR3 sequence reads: CSVSLTGQDNSPLHF. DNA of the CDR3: TGCAGCGTTTCCCTCACGGGACAGGATAATTCACCCCTCCACTTT.

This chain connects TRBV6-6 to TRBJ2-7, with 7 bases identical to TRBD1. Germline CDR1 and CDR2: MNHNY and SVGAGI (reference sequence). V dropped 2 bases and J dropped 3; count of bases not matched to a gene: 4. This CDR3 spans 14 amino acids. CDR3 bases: TGTGCCAGCAGTTACACGGACAGGCGCTACGAGCAGTACTTC. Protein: CASSYTDRRYEQYF.

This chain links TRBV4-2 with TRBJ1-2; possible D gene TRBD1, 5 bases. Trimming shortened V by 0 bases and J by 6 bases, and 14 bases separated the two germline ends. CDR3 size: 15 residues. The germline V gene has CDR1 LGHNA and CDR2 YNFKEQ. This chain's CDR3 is CASSQDLGEADGYTF. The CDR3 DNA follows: TGTGCCAGCAGCCAAGATCTAGGGGAGGCGGATGGCTACACCTTC.

In DNA form, the CDR3 reads TGTGCCAGCAGTGAACAGGGTTTAGGTCAGCCCCAGCATTTT. Protein: CASSEQGLGQPQHF. J is TRBJ1-5 and V is TRBV25-1; weak D call: TRBD1 (5 bases). This CDR3 contains 14 residues. Germline assignment: CDR1 MGHDK and CDR2 SYGVNS. V dropped 2 bases and J dropped 6 bases, with 11 bases sitting between them.

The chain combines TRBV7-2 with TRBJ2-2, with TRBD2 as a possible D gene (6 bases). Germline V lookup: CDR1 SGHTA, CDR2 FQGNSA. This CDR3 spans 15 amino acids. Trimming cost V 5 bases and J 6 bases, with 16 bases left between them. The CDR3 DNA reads TGTGCCAGCAGCCCCGGACTACCCCCCGCCGGGGAGCTGTTTTTT. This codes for CASSPGLPPAGELFF.

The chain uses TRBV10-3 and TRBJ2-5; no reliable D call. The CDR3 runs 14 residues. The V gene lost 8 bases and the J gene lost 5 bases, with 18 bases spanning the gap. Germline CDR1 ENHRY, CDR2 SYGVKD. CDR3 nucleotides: TGTGCCATCGGGCCATCCAGTGATTCCGAGACCCAGTACTTC. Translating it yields CAIGPSSDSETQYF.

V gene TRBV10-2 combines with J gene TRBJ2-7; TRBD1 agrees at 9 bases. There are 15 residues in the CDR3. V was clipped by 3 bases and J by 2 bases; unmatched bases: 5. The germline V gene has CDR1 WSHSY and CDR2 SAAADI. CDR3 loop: CASSDVGQGAYEQYF. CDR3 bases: TGCGCCAGCAGTGACGTGGGACAGGGAGCCTACGAGCAGTACTTC.

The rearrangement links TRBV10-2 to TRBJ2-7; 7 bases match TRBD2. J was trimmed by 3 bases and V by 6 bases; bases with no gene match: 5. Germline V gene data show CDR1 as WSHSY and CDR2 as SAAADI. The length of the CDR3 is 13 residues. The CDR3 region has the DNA TGCGCCAGCAGCCCGGGACTATACTACGAGCAGTACTTC. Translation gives CASSPGLYYEQYF.

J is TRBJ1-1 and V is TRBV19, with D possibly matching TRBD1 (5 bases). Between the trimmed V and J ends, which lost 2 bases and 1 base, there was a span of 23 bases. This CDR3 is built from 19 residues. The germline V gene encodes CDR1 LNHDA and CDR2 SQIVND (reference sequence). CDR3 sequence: CASSIRDYELAATNTEAFF. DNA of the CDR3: TGTGCCAGTAGTATAAGGGACTATGAGTTGGCAGCAACGAACACTGAAGCTTTCTTT.

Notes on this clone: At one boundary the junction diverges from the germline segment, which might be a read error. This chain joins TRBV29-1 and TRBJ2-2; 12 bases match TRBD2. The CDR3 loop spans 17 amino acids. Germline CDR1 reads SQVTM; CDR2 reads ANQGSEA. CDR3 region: CSVEAGTSGRMAGELFF. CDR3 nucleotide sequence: TGCAGCGTGGAAGCGGGGACTAGCGGGCGTATGGCCGGGGAGCTGTTTTTT.

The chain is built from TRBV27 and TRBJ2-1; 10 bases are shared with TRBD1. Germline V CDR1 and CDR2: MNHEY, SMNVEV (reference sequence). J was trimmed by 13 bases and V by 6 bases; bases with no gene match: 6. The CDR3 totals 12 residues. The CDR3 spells CASSRDRGQQFF. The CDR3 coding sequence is TGTGCCAGCAGCCGGGACAGGGGTCAACAGTTCTTC.

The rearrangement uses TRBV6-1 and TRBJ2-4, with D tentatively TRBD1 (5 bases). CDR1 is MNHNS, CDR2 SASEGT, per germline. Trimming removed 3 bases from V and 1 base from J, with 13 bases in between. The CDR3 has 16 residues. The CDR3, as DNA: TGTGCCAGCAGTGACGAAGGGGCAGGGGCCAAAAACATTCAGTACTTC. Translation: CASSDEGAGAKNIQYF.

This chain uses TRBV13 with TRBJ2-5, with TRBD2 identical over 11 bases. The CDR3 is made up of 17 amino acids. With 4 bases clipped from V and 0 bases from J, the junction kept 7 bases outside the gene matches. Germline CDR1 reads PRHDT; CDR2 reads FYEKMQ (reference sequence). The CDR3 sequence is CASSSVAGGWYQETQYF. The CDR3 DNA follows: TGTGCCAGCAGCTCTGTAGCGGGAGGGTGGTACCAAGAGACCCAGTACTTC. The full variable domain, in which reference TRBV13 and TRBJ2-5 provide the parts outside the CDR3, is AAGVIQSPRHLIKEKRETATLKCYPIPRHDTVYWYQQGPGQDPQFLISFYEKMQSDKGSIPDRFSAQQFSDYHSELNMSSLELGDSALYFCASSSVAGGWYQETQYFGPGTRLLVL.

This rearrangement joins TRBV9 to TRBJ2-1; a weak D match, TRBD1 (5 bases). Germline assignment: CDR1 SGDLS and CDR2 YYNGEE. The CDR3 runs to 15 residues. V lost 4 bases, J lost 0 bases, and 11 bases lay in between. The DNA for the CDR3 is TGTGCCAGCAGCCAATCAACAGGCTCCTACAATGAGCAGTTCTTC. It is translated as CASSQSTGSYNEQFF.

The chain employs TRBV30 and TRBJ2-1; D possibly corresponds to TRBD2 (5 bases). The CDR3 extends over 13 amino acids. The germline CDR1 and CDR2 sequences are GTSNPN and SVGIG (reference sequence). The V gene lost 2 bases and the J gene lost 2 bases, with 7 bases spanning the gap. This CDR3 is CAWSKEAYNEQFF. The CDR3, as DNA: TGTGCCTGGAGTAAGGAGGCCTACAATGAGCAGTTCTTC.

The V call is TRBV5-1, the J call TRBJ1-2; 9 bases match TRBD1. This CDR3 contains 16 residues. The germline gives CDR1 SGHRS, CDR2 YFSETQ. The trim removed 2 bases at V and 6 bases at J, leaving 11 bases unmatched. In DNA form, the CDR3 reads TGCGCCAGCAGCTTTCCCCCGGGACAGGGATCGGATGGCTACACCTTC. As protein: CASSFPPGQGSDGYTF.

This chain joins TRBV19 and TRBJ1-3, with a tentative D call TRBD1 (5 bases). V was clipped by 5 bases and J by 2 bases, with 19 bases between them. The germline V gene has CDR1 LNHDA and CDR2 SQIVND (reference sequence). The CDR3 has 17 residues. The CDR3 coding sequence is TGTGCCAGTAGTGTGGGGGGTGTGACGCGAGCTGGAAACACCATATATTTT. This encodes CASSVGGVTRAGNTIYF.

CDR3 DNA: TGTGCCAGCAGCTCGGGGGATAGCAATCAGCCCCAGCATTTT. Translation gives CASSSGDSNQPQHF. The V and J genes are TRBV13 and TRBJ1-5, with D maybe TRBD1 (5 bases). This CDR3 is built from 14 residues. Trimming pared 4 bases from V and 0 bases from J, leaving 7 bases between. Germline V gives CDR1 PRHDT, CDR2 FYEKMQ (reference sequence).

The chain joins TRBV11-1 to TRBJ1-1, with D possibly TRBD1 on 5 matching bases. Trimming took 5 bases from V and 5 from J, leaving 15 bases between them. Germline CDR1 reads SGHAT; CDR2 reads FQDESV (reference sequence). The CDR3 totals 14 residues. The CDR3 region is CASSHVRKGTEAFF. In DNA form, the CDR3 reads TGTGCCAGCAGCCACGTCAGGAAGGGGACTGAAGCTTTCTTT. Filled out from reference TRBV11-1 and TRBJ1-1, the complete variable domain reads EAEVAQSPRYKITEKSQAVAFWCDPISGHATLYWYRQILGQGPELLVQFQDESVVDDSQLPKDRFSAERLKGVDSTLKIQPAELGDSAMYLCASSHVRKGTEAFFGQGTRLTVV.

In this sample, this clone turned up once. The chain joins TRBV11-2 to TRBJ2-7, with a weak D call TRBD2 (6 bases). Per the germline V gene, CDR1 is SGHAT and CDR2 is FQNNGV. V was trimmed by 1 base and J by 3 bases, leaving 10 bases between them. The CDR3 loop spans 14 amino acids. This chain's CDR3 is CASSLGDFNYEQYF. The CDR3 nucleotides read TGTGCCAGCAGCTTAGGGGACTTCAACTACGAGCAGTACTTC.

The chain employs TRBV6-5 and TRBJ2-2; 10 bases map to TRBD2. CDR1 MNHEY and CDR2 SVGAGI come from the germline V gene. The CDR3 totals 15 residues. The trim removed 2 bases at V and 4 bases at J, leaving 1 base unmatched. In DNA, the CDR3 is TGTGCCAGCAGTTACAGCGGGAGGGGCACCGGGGAGCTGTTTTTT. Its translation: CASSYSGRGTGELFF.

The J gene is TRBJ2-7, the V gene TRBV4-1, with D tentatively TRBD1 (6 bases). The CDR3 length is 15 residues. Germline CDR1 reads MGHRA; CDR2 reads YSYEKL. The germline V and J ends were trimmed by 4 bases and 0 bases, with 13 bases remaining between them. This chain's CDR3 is CASSPLTGSSYEQYF. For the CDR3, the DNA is TGCGCCAGCAGCCCCCTAACAGGGAGCTCCTACGAGCAGTACTTC.